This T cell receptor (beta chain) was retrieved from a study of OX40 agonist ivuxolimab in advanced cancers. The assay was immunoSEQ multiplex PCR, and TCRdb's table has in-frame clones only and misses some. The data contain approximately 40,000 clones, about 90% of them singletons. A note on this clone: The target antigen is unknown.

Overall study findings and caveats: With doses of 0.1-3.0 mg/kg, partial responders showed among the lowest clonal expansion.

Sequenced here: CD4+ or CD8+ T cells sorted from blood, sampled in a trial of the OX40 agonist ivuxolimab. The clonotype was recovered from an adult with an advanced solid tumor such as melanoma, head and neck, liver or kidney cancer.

CDR3 amino acids: CASNEDYNEQFF. The CDR3 DNA is TGTGCCAGCAACGAGGATTACAATGAGCAGTTCTTC. The chain recombines TRBV2 with TRBJ2-1; D remains unclear. CDR3 length: 12 amino acids. Trimming took 7 bases from V and 4 from J, leaving 8 bases between them. Looked up from germline, CDR1 is SNHLY and CDR2 is FYNNEI. Full variable domain (missing parts from reference TRBV2 and TRBJ2-1): EPEVTQTPSHQVTQMGQEVILRCVPISNHLYFYWYRQILGQKVEFLVSFYNNEISEKSEIFDDQFSVERPDGSNFTLKIRSTKLEDSAMYFCASNEDYNEQFFGPGTRLTVL.